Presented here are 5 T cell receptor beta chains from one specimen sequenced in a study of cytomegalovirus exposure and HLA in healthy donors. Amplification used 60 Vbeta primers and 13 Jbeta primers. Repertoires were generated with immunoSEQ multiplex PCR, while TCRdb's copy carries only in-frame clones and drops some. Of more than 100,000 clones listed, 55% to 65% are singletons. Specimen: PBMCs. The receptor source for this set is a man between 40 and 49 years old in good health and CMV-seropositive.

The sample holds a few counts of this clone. CDR3 amino acids: CASSPGRGSYEQYF. The CDR3 DNA sequence: TGTGCCAGCTCACCCGGGAGGGGCTCCTACGAGCAGTACTTC. V gene TRBV18 combines with J gene TRBJ2-7; TRBD2 agrees at 8 bases. The CDR3 consists of 14 residues. V shed 3 bases, J shed 0 bases, and the junction held 1 base outside the gene matches. The V gene's germline CDR1 is KGHSH and CDR2 LQKENI.

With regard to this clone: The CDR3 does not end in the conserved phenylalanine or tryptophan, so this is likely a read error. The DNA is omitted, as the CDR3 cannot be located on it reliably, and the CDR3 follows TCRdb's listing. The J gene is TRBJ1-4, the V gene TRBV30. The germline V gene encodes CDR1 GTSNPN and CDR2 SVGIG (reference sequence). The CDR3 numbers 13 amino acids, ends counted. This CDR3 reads CAWRILSNEKLFS.

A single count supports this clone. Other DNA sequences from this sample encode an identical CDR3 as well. CDR3 bases: TGTGCTAGTGGGTTCCTAGAGGAGACCCAGTACTTC. It specifies CASGFLEETQYF. This rearrangement joins TRBV12-5 to TRBJ2-5; D gene unclear. Germline V gene lookup returns CDR1 LGHNT and CDR2 FRNRAP. Trimming took 6 bases from V and 5 from J, leaving 10 bases between them. The CDR3 has 12 amino acids.

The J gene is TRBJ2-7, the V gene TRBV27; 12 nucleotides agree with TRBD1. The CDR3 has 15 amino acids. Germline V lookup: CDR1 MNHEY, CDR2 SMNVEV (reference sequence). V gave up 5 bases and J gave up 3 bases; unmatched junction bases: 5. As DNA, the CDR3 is TGTGCCAGCAGTGAAGGGACAGGGGGCTTCTACGAGCAGTACTTC. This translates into CASSEGTGGFYEQYF.

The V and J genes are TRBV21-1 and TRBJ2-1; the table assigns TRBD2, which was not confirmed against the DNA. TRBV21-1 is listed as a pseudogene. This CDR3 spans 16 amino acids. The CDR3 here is CASSKGLAGANNEQFF. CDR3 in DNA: TGTGCCAGCAGCAAAGGGCTAGCGGGGGCTAACAATGAGCAGTTCTTC.